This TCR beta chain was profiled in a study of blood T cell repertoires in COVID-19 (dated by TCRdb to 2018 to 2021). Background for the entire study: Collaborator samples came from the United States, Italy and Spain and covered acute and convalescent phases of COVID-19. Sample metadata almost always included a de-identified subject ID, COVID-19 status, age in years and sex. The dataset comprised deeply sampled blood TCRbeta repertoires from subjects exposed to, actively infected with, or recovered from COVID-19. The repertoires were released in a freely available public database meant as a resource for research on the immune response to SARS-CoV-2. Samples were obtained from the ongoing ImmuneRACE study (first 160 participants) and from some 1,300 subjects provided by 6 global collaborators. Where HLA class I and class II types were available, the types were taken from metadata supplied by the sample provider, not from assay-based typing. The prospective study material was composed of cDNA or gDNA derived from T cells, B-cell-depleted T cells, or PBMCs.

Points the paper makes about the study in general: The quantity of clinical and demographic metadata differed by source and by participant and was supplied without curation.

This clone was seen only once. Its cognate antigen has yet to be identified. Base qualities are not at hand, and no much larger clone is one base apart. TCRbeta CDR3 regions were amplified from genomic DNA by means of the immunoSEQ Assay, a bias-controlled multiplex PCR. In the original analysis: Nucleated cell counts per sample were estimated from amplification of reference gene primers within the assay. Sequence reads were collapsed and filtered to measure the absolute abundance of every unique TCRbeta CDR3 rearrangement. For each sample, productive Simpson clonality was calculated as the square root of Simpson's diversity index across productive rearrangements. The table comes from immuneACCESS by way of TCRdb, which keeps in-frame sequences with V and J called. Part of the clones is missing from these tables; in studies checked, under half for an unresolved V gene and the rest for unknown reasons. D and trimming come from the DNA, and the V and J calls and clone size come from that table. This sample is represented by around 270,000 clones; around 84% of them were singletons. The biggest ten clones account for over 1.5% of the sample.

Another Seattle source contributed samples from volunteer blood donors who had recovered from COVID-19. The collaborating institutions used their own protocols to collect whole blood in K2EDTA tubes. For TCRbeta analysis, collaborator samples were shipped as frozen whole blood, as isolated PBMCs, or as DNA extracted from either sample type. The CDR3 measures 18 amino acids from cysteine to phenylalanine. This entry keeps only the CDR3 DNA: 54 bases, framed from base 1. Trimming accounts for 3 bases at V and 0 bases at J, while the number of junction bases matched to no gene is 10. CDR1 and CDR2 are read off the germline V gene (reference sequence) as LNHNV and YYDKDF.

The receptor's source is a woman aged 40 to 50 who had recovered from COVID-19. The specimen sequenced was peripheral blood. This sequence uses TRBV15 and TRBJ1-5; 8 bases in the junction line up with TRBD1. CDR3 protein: CATSRRDRYRYSNQPQHF. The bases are TGTGCCACCAGCAGGCGGGACAGGTACCGATATAGCAATCAGCCCCAGCATTTT.